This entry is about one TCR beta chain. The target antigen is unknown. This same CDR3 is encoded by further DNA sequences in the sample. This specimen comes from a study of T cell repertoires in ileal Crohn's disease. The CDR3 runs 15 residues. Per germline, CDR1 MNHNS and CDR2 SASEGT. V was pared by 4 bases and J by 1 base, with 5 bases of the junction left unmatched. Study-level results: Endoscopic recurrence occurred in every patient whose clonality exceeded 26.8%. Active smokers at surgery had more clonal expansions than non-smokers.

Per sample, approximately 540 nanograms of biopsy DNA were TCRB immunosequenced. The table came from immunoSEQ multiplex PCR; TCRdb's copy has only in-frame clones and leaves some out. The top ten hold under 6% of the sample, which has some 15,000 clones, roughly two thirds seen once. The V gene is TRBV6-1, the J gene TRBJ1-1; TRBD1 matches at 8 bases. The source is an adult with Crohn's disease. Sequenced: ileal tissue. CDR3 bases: TGTGCCAGCAGTGCGCGACAGGGGACGAACACTGAAGCTTTCTTT. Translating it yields CASSARQGTNTEAFF.